Presented here are 18 T cell receptor beta chains from one specimen sequenced in a study of tumor-infiltrating lymphocytes in oesophageal squamous cell carcinoma. A single record per CDR3 protein comes from TCRdb applying MiXCR to the PCR reads. The top ten clones hold 9.5% to 13% of a sample with some 22,000 distinct CDR3 sequences, around 33% of them seen once. Source material: esophageal tumor tissue. These receptors originate from a male donor with esophageal squamous cell carcinoma.

By share of the sample, this clonotype is medium-sized. V gene TRBV7-2 combines with J gene TRBJ1-5; 11 nucleotides align to TRBD1. The V and J ends lost 5 bases and 6 bases, in that order; junction bases with no gene match: 6. The germline CDR1 and CDR2 sequences are SGHTA and FQGNSA. The CDR3 has 15 amino acids. The CDR3 region has the DNA TGTGCCAGCAGCGGGACAGGGGGTCTCGTTCAGCCCCAGCATTTT. This sequence encodes CASSGTGGLVQPQHF.

There are many counts of this clonotype. The rearrangement joins TRBV5-4 to TRBJ1-4, with D possibly TRBD1 on 5 matching bases. Looked up from germline, CDR1 is SGHNT and CDR2 is YYREEE (reference sequence). V gave up 3 bases and J gave up 0 bases, with 9 bases separating them. This CDR3 contains 15 residues. CDR3 sequence reads: CASSSAGSTNEKLFF. The CDR3 bases are TGTGCCAGCAGCTCGGCAGGGTCAACTAATGAAAAACTGTTTTTT.

CDR3 nucleotides: TGTGCCAGCAGCGTAGAAGGAGGGAATCAGCCCCAGCATTTT. Translated, it gives CASSVEGGNQPQHF. The rearrangement uses TRBV9 and TRBJ1-5; D not resolved. The V and J ends lost 0 bases and 4 bases respectively, with 8 bases between them. CDR1 and CDR2 from the germline V gene are SGDLS and YYNGEE. The CDR3 is made up of 14 amino acids.

This chain joins TRBV7-2 and TRBJ2-1, with TRBD2 matching 8 bases. From germline, CDR1 is SGHTA and CDR2 FQGNSA. The length of the CDR3 is 15 residues. V was pared by 0 bases and J by 4 bases, with 2 bases of the junction left unmatched. The CDR3 nucleotides are TGTGCCAGCAGCTTAGCTAGCGGGGTATACAATGAGCAGTTCTTC. This sequence encodes CASSLASGVYNEQFF.

This clonotype was found many times. An end of the junction does not agree with germline; a read error may underlie this. V gene TRBV5-4 combines with J gene TRBJ2-5; TRBD2 matches 7 bases. The DNA matches TRBJ2-7 better at its end, which makes the J call doubtful. The CDR3 totals 14 residues. CDR1 is SGHNT, CDR2 YYREEE, per germline (reference sequence). This CDR3 is CASHLAARGSEQYF. As DNA, the CDR3 is TGCGCCAGTCACCTAGCGGCGAGAGGGAGCGAGCAGTACTTC.

By frequency in the sample, this clonotype is medium-sized (0.01 to 0.1%). The V and J genes are TRBV7-3 and TRBJ1-1; 9 nucleotides agree with TRBD1. V shed 3 bases and J 1 base; nucleotides not matched to a gene: 3. The germline V gene has CDR1 SGHTA and CDR2 FQGTGA. This CDR3 comprises 15 residues. The CDR3 bases are TGTGCCAGCAGCTTCACAGGGGGCGCGAACACTGAAGCTTTCTTT. Protein sequence: CASSFTGGANTEAFF.

This clonotype was recorded many times. The chain carries TRBV5-5 and TRBJ2-5, with D unresolved. Per the germline V gene, CDR1 is SGHKS and CDR2 is YYEKEE (reference sequence). The CDR3 is made up of 14 amino acids. V was trimmed by 1 base and J by 2 bases, leaving 9 bases between them. CDR3 DNA sequence: TGTGCCAGCAGCTTGTCGCTGGGGCAAGAGACCCAGTACTTC. Amino acids: CASSLSLGQETQYF.

This clonotype was seen a handful of times. V is TRBV4-1 and J is TRBJ2-4; weak D call: TRBD2 (5 bases). Matching the DNA end better, TRBJ2-7 makes the J call doubtful. The germline gives CDR1 MGHRA, CDR2 YSYEKL. The CDR3 consists of 17 residues. CDR3 amino acids: CASSRIFAGLDSYEQYF. The CDR3 DNA reads TGCGCCAGCAGCCGAATATTTGCTGGACTCGACTCCTACGAGCAGTACTTC.

In its sample, this clonotype was seen many times. This chain uses TRBV7-3 with TRBJ2-1; D possibly corresponds to TRBD2 (6 bases). The germline V gene encodes CDR1 SGHTA and CDR2 FQGTGA. The V end lost 5 bases, the J end lost 2 bases, and 16 bases lay between the germline ends. This CDR3 comprises 16 residues. The CDR3 DNA follows: TGTGCCAGCAGCCTTTTAGCCGGGAGTGCCTACAATGAGCAGTTCTTC. Protein: CASSLLAGSAYNEQFF.

This clonotype was found many times. The rearrangement links TRBV11-2 to TRBJ2-5; possibly TRBD2 for D (6 bases). This CDR3 is 17 amino acids long. V gave up 2 bases and J gave up 1 base, with 17 bases separating them. CDR1 is SGHAT, CDR2 FQNNGV, per germline. This CDR3 is CASSLTFSAGLQETQYF. The CDR3 DNA follows: TGTGCCAGCAGCTTAACGTTCTCGGCGGGGCTCCAAGAGACCCAGTACTTC.

This clonotype was recorded at least ten times. The chain joins TRBV4-1 to TRBJ2-6; D unresolved. Germline values: CDR1 MGHRA, CDR2 YSYEKL. V lost 1 base, J lost 0 bases, and 7 bases lay in between. The CDR3 is 16 residues long. The CDR3 DNA reads TGCGCCAGCAGCCAAGGCAGACGCTCTGGGGCCAACGTCCTGACTTTC. Amino acids: CASSQGRRSGANVLTF.

This clonotype was recorded once. This chain uses TRBV7-2 with TRBJ2-1; 7 bases fit TRBD2. The last part of the DNA fits TRBJ2-7 better; the J call may be wrong. Germline CDR1 and CDR2: SGHTA and FQGNSA. The CDR3 length is 13 residues. The CDR3 region has the DNA TGTGCCAGCAGCTTCGGCGGGAGCAATGAGCAGTACTTC. This sequence encodes CASSFGGSNEQYF.

This clonotype was found many times. V gene TRBV24-1 combines with J gene TRBJ2-1; 12 nucleotides line up with TRBD2. The CDR3 has 16 amino acids. After removal of 1 base from V and 5 bases from J, the junction contained 2 bases not matched to a gene. Germline CDR1 and CDR2: KGHDR and SFDVKD. CDR3 in DNA: TGTGCCACCAGTGATTTACGACTAGCGGGAGACAATGAGCAGTTCTTC. This translates into CATSDLRLAGDNEQFF.

Points on this clonotype: Lacking the conserved final phenylalanine or tryptophan, this CDR3 likely reflects a read error. The limits of the CDR3 on the DNA are not certain, so only TCRdb's listed CDR3 is given. This sequence joins TRBV7-9 and TRBJ1-5; the D call of TRBD1 is as the table states it, not checked on the DNA. The CDR3 length is 10 residues, termini included. Germline assignment: CDR1 SEHNR and CDR2 FQNEAQ (reference sequence). The CDR3 is CASSLAWPGA.

This chain connects TRBV27 to TRBJ2-1; tentative D call: TRBD2 (6 bases). Germline V gives CDR1 MNHEY, CDR2 SMNVEV (reference sequence). V gave up 3 bases and J gave up 10 bases, with 22 bases separating them. The CDR3 covers 16 residues. The CDR3 DNA is TGTGCCAGCAGTTTGTCGTGGAGGGGCCCTTCCTACGAGCAGTTCTTC. Amino acids: CASSLSWRGPSYEQFF.

In its sample, this clonotype was seen many times. The chain links TRBV6-2 or TRBV6-3 to TRBJ1-1; D uncertain. CDR1 is MNHEY, CDR2 SVGEGT, per germline. The V and J ends lost 6 bases and 1 base respectively, with 9 bases between them. This CDR3 contains 13 residues. CDR3 nucleotides: TGTGCCAGCAGCCTGACGGGGAACACTGAAGCTTTCTTT. It specifies CASSLTGNTEAFF.

Worth noting for this clonotype: Because the CDR3 is missing its conserved closing phenylalanine or tryptophan, this is likely a read error. The DNA is omitted, as the CDR3 cannot be located on it reliably, and the CDR3 follows TCRdb's listing. J is TRBJ2-1 and V is TRBV7-9; the table's D call, TRBD1, was not checked against the DNA. The germline V gene encodes CDR1 SEHNR and CDR2 FQNEAQ (reference sequence). The CDR3 contains 15 residues when both ends are counted. CDR3 region: CASSLGPGDGYTFGS.

This clonotype was recorded only once. J is TRBJ2-1 and V is TRBV11-3; TRBD2 aligns across 8 bases. After removal of 5 bases from V and 10 bases from J, the junction contained 7 bases not matched to a gene. The CDR3 is 13 residues long. Germline V CDR1 and CDR2: SGHNT, YENEEA. CDR3 coding DNA: TGTGCCAGCAGCCCCGGGGGGGCCAAGGAGCAGTTCTTC. The encoded protein is CASSPGGAKEQFF.